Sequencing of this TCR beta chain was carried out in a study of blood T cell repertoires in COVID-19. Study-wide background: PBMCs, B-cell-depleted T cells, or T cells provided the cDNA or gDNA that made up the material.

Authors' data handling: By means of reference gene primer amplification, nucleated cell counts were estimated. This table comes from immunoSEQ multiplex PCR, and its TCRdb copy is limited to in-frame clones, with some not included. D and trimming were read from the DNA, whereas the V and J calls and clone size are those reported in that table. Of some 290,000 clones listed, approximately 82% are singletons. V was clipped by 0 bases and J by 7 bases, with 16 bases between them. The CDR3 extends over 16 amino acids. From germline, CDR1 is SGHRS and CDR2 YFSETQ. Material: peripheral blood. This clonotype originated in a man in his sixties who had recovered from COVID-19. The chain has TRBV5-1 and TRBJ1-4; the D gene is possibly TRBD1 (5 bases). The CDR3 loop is CASSLEGLSGVEKLFF. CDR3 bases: TGCGCCAGCAGCTTGGAGGGACTCTCGGGCGTTGAAAAACTGTTTTTT.